This is a list of T cell receptor beta chains from one sample in a study of control samples from healthy donors and cancer patients. This table comes from immunoSEQ multiplex PCR, and its TCRdb copy is limited to in-frame clones, with some not included. The data show under 200,000 clones, with approximately 94% seen just once and roughly 8.4% held by the top ten. The specimen was blood. Receptor source: a woman between 40 and 55 years old in good health. CDR3s leave out the opening cysteine and the closing phenylalanine or tryptophan. A D gene is named only where the DNA matches it firmly.

V gene	CDR3 length	J gene	D gene	CDR3 protein
TRBV9	14	TRBJ1-2	-	ASSVAGVGGLLGYT
TRBV7-8	16	TRBJ2-1	-	ASSLTGGSSLPSNEQF
TRBV9	14	TRBJ1-3	-	ASSVDAGNSGNTIY
TRBV28	12	TRBJ1-1	-	ASSFGGRDTEAF
TRBV14	13	TRBJ2-5	TRBD2	ASSEPRGGEETQY
TRBV19	14	TRBJ1-5	-	ASSIDRLGDNQPQH
TRBV7-9	11	TRBJ1-1	-	ASSLGQNTKAF
TRBV9	14	TRBJ2-5	TRBD2	ASSKGTSGRGETQY
TRBV6-2/TRBV6-3	16	TRBJ2-1	TRBD2	ASSKVVAGGPSYNEQF
TRBV25-1	13	TRBJ1-6	-	ASSAPPEGNSPLH